A selection of T cell receptor beta chains follows, all from one sample in a study of T cells in Graves' hyperthyroidism and ophthalmopathy. TCRdb re-called the multiplex PCR reads with MiXCR, one entry per CDR3 protein. The data contain about 350,000 distinct CDR3 sequences, about 15% of them singletons. The sequenced sample consisted of blood. The receptors derive from a woman in her 30s with Graves' hyperthyroidism. CDR3s leave out the opening cysteine and the closing phenylalanine or tryptophan. Fields, in order: V gene, clone size, J gene, CDR3 protein. Only part of the rows carry a size: once, few, many, or a class if the clone is expanded.

TRBV20-1	many	TRBJ2-1	SAKGTPYEQF
TRBV12-3/TRBV12-4	many	TRBJ2-1	ASSLLVPYNEQF
TRBV10-3	many	TRBJ2-1	AVDPGTEESNEQF
TRBV9	many	TRBJ1-1	ASSVDGVGAEAF
TRBV13	many	TRBJ1-1	ASSLKRTTEAF
TRBV28	.	TRBJ2-1	ASSPRLAGEQF
TRBV29-1	many	TRBJ2-7	SVVGDSSYEQY
TRBV20-1	.	TRBJ2-7	SASLRGGSAYEQY
TRBV28	many	TRBJ2-7	ASSSIASHYEQY
TRBV6-2/TRBV6-3	many	TRBJ1-1	ASSYVGSDEAF
TRBV28	many	TRBJ1-2	ASSYSQGAVYGYT
TRBV30	many	TRBJ2-1	AWSASGSNEQF
TRBV2	many	TRBJ2-5	ASKNGLQETQY
TRBV27	many	TRBJ2-7	ASSLTQGAGEQY
TRBV9	few	TRBJ2-1	ASSGTSGMNEQF
TRBV5-6	.	TRBJ2-2	ASSLDPIQERELF
TRBV11-2	many	TRBJ2-3	ASSLDHFDRINTDTQY
TRBV7-9	many	TRBJ2-3	ASSPLFPKTDTQY
TRBV28	many	TRBJ2-7	ASSLTPGTYEQY
TRBV20-1	.	TRBJ2-7	SARGQLPSRDEQY